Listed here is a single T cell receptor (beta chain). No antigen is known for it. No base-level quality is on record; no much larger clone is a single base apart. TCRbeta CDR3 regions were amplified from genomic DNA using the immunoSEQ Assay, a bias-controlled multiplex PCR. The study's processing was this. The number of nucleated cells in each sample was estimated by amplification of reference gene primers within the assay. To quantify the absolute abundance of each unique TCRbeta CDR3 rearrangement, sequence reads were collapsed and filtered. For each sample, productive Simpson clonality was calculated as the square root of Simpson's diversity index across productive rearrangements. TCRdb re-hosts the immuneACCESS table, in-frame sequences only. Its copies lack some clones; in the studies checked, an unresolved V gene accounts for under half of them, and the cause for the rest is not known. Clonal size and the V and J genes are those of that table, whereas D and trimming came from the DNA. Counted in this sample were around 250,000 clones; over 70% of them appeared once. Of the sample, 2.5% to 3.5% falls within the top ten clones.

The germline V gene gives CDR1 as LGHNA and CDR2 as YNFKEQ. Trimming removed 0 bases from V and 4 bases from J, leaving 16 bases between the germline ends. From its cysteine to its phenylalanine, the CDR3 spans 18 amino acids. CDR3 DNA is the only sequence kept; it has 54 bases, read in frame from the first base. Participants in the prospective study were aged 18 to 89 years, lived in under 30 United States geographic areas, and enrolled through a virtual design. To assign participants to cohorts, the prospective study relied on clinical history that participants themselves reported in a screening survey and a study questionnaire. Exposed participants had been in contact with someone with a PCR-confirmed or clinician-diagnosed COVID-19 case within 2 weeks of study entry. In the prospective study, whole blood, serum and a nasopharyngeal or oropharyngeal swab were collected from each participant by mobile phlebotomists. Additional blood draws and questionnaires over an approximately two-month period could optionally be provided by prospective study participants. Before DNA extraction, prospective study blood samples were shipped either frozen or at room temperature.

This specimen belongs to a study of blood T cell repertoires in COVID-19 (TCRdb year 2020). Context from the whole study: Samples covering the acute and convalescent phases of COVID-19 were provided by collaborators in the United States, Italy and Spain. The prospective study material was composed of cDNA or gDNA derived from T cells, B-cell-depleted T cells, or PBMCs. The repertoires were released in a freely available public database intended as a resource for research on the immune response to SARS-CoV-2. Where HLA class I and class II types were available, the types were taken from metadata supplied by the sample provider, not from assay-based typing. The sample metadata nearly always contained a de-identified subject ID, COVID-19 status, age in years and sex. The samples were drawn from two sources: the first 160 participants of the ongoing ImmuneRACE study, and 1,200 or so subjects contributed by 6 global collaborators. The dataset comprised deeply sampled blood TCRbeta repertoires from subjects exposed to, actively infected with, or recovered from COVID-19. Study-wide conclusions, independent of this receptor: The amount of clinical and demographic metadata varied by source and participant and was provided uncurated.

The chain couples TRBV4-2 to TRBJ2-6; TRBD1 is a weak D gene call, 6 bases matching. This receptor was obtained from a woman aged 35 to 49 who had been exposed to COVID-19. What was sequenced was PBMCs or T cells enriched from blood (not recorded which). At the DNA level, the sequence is TGTGCCAGCAGCCAAGATCCCCCGACAGGCTCCGGGGCCAACGTCCTGACTTTC. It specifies CASSQDPPTGSGANVLTF.